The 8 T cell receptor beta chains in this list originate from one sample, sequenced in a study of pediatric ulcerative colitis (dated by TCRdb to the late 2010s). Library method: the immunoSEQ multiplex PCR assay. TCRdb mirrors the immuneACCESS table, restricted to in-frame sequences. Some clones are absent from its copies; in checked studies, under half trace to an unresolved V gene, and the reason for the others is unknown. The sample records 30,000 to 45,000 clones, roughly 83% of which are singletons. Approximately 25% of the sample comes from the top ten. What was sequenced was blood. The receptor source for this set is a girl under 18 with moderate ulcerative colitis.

The CDR3 DNA reads as TGTGCCAGCAGCCATGTCTCCTACGAGCAGTACTTC. Amino acids: CASSHVSYEQYF. The chain employs TRBV14 and TRBJ2-7; D is unresolved. The germline gives CDR1 SGHDN, CDR2 FVKESK. The V end lost 3 bases, the J end lost 0 bases, and 3 bases lay between the germline ends. CDR3 length: 12 residues. Using reference TRBV14 and TRBJ2-7 for the parts outside the CDR3, the full variable domain is EAGVTQFPSHSVIEKGQTVTLRCDPISGHDNLYWYRRVMGKEIKFLLHFVKESKQDESGMPNNRFLAERTGGTYSTLKVQPAELEDSGVYFCASSHVSYEQYFGPGTRLTVT.

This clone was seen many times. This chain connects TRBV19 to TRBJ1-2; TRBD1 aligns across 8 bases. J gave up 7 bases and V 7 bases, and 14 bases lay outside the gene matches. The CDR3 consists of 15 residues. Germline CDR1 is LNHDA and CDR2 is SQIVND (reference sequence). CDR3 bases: TGTGCCAGTAAGCGGGGAGATCAGGGGGCGCTTGGCTACACCTTC. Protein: CASKRGDQGALGYTF. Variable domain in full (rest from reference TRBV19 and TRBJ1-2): DGGITQSPKYLFRKEGQNVTLSCEQNLNHDAMYWYRQDPGQGLRLIYYSQIVNDFQKGDIAEGYSVSREKKESFPLTVTSAQKNPTAFYLCASKRGDQGALGYTFGSGTRLTVV.

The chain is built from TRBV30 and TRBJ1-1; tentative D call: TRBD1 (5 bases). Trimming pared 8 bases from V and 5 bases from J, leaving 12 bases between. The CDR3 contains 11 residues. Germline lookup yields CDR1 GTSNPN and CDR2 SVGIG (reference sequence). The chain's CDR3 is CARNKGTEAFF. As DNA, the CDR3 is TGTGCCCGGAACAAGGGGACTGAAGCTTTCTTT.

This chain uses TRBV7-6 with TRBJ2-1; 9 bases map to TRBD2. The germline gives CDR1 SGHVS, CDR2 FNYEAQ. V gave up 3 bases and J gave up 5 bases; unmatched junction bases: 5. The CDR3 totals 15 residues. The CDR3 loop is CASSFLAGNDNEQFF. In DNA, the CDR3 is TGTGCCAGCAGCTTTCTAGCGGGGAACGACAATGAGCAGTTCTTC.

In DNA form, the CDR3 reads TGTGCCAGCAGTTTCAGTCATTTGGATACGCAGTATTTT. It translates to CASSFSHLDTQYF. The V and J genes are TRBV27 and TRBJ2-3, with D hard to call. The V gene's germline CDR1 is MNHEY and CDR2 SMNVEV (reference sequence). The CDR3 runs to 13 residues. Between the trimmed V and J ends, which lost 3 bases and 6 bases, there was a span of 10 bases.

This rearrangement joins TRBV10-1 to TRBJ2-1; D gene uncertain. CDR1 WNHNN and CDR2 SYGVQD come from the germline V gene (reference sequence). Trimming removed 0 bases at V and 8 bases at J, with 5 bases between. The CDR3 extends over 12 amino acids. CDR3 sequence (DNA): TGCGCCAGCAGTGAGTCCGAGTATGAGCAGTTCTTC. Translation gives CASSESEYEQFF.

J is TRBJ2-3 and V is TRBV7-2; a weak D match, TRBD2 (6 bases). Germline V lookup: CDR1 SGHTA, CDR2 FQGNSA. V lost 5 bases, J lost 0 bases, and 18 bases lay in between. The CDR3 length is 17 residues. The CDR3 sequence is CASSPRRGAPSTDTQYF. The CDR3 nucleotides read TGTGCCAGCAGCCCCCGACGCGGGGCGCCTAGCACAGATACGCAGTATTTT.

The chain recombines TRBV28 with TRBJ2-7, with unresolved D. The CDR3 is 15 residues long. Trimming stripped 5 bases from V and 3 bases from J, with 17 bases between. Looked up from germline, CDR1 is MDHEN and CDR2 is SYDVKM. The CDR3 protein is CASSPAVAQSYEQYF. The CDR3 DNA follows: TGTGCCAGCAGTCCTGCTGTCGCGCAGAGCTACGAGCAGTACTTC.